Detailed here is one TCR beta chain. Its antigen is currently unknown. The data were obtained in a study of CD8 T cells in Susac syndrome. Study-level information: Blood was drawn from Susac syndrome patients while they were therapy-naive, on corticosteroids, or on intravenous immunoglobulin alone.

The study's findings and limits: Clonal expansion of CD8+ cells in Susac peaked in TEMRA cells (and in active patients).

There are 10 residues in the CDR3. Germline V gene lookup returns CDR1 DFQATT and CDR2 SNEGSKA (reference sequence). Random-hexamer reverse transcription was applied to about 0.45 to 1 ug RNA. TCRdb re-derived calls from the immunoSEQ multiplex PCR reads in MiXCR, one entry per CDR3 protein. The data contain roughly 88,000 distinct CDR3 sequences, approximately 96% of them singletons. Sequenced input: CD8+ T cells from PBMCs. The origin of this receptor is a human donor with Susac syndrome. V is TRBV20-1 and J is TRBJ2-7; D unresolved. CDR3 DNA: TGCGGGGTTGTCCTCTACGAGCAGTACGTC. It encodes CGVVLYEQYV.